This T cell receptor (beta chain) was recorded in a study of control samples from healthy donors and cancer patients. Generated by immunoSEQ multiplex PCR, the TCRdb table keeps only in-frame clones and is missing some. Altogether around 94,000 clones are present, approximately 86% being singletons, with the ten largest covering roughly 1.3%. The CDR3 runs to 12 residues. The junction had 3 bases not matched to a gene; V was cut back by 8 bases and J by 4 bases. CDR1 and CDR2 from the germline V gene are LNHDA and SQIVND (reference sequence). This sequence joins TRBV19 and TRBJ1-2; 8 bases fit TRBD1. The receptor comes from a woman aged 45-60 years in good health. Source material: blood. CDR3 loop: CASGQGRYGYTF. In DNA form, the CDR3 reads TGTGCCAGTGGACAGGGCCGCTATGGCTACACCTTC.